This T cell receptor (beta chain) was sequenced for a study of blood T cell repertoires in COVID-19. Study-level background: The analysed material was cDNA or gDNA that came from T cells, B-cell-depleted T cells, or PBMCs.

Patients from Seattle were sampled longitudinally, starting during active infection. Clones were sequenced by immunoSEQ multiplex PCR, and TCRdb holds only the in-frame ones, with some missing. There are around 370,000 clones in the sample; 75% to 90% occur only once, and 6% to 7% lies in the top ten. The ends were cut back, 1 base at V and 4 bases at J, with 8 bases in the middle. Germline V gives CDR1 LNHDA, CDR2 SQIVND (reference sequence). The CDR3 is 14 residues long. The chain has TRBV19 and TRBJ2-4; D gene unclear. The TCR originated in a woman in her forties or fifties with COVID-19, enrolled during active disease. Specimen: peripheral blood. CDR3 loop: CASSIVDTKNIQYF. The CDR3 DNA is TGTGCCAGTAGTATAGTTGACACGAAAAACATTCAGTACTTC. The full variable domain, in which reference TRBV19 and TRBJ2-4 provide the parts outside the CDR3, is DGGITQSPKYLFRKEGQNVTLSCEQNLNHDAMYWYRQDPGQGLRLIYYSQIVNDFQKGDIAEGYSVSREKKESFPLTVTSAQKNPTAFYLCASSIVDTKNIQYFGAGTRLSVL.